This TCR beta chain was captured by sequencing in a study of control samples from healthy donors and cancer patients. The CDR3 has 19 residues. V was pared by 4 bases and J by 0 bases, with 17 bases of the junction left unmatched. Germline V lookup: CDR1 SQVTM, CDR2 ANQGSEA. Some clones are missing from TCRdb's copy, which holds only in-frame ones; the method was immunoSEQ multiplex PCR. The sample consists of 120,000 or so clones, 87% of them appearing once. Sequenced sample: blood. V usage is TRBV29-1 and J usage is TRBJ2-1; TRBD1 agrees at 8 bases. This clonotype was obtained from a man in his sixties in good health. The CDR3 protein is CSVVGAILGDRSSYNEQFF. Written as DNA, the CDR3 is TGCAGCGTTGTGGGTGCAATTCTTGGGGACAGGAGCTCCTACAATGAGCAGTTCTTC.